This T cell receptor (beta chain) was observed in a study of blood T cell repertoires in COVID-19. Study summary: Nucleic acid was either cDNA or gDNA, and it came from T cells, B-cell-depleted T cells, or PBMCs.

Original methodology: Researchers report that nucleated cell counts were estimated from reference gene primer amplification. Using immunoSEQ multiplex PCR, the repertoire was profiled, and TCRdb retains in-frame clones only, with some absent. The V and J calls and the clone size are those of that table, but D and trimming were determined from the DNA. The repertoire has 150,000 to 200,000 clones, roughly nine tenths of them found once; the top ten carry about 2%. CDR3 length: 14 amino acids. From germline, CDR1 is SGHAT and CDR2 FQNNGV. V was cut by 1 base and J by 4 bases, with 11 bases left in between.

This sequence joins TRBV11-2 and TRBJ2-7; D may be TRBD2 (6 bases). The receptor was derived from a man in his 70s with active or convalescent COVID-19. The specimen sequenced was peripheral blood. CDR3 protein: CASSLAEGIYEQYF. The CDR3 DNA reads as TGTGCCAGCAGCTTAGCGGAGGGGATATACGAGCAGTACTTC.